The TCR beta chain under discussion was sequenced for a study of blood T cell repertoires in COVID-19. The protocol was immunoSEQ multiplex PCR, while the TCRdb copy is restricted to in-frame clones and leaves out a portion. This sample yields some 200,000 clones, of which 80% to 85% are seen a single time; 13% to 15% belongs to the top ten. The CDR3 runs to 19 residues. Trimming took 5 bases from V and 4 from J; bases not matched to a gene: 10. From germline, CDR1 is SEHNR and CDR2 FQNEAQ (reference sequence). Source material: peripheral blood. The TCR was taken from a woman aged 65 to 85 with COVID-19, enrolled during active disease. The chain recombines TRBV7-9 with TRBJ2-2; 16 positions match TRBD2. The chain's CDR3 is CASSPGLAGGPSSTGELFF. In nucleotides, the CDR3 is TGTGCCAGCAGCCCGGGACTAGCGGGAGGGCCTTCCAGCACCGGGGAGCTGTTTTTT.